The 8 T cell receptor beta chains below were found in one sample sequenced in a study of blood T cell repertoires in COVID-19 (dated by TCRdb to 2018 to 2020). Receptor libraries were prepared by the immunoSEQ multiplex PCR assay. TCRdb stores this immuneACCESS table with in-frame sequences only. Part of the clones is absent; in the studies checked, under half of the shortfall reflects unresolved V genes, and no reason is known for the rest. The sample records 150,000 to 180,000 clones, 80% to 90% of which are singletons. The leading ten clones occupy 15% of the sample. The sample taken for sequencing was peripheral blood. The receptor set was obtained from a woman aged 40 to 55 with acute or convalescent COVID-19.

The V call is TRBV5-1, the J call TRBJ2-2, with a tentative D call TRBD1 (6 bases). V dropped 7 bases and J dropped 0 bases, with 10 bases sitting between them. Germline V lookup: CDR1 SGHRS, CDR2 YFSETQ. The CDR3 has 14 amino acids. The CDR3 loop reads CASLQGSNTGELFF. CDR3 bases: TGCGCCAGCTTACAGGGATCGAACACCGGGGAGCTGTTTTTT.

CDR3 nucleotide sequence: TGTGCCAGCAGCTTGGCCGGTCAAAGCGGGCTCACCGGGGAGCTGTTTTTT. It is translated as CASSLAGQSGLTGELFF. V is TRBV5-8 and J is TRBJ2-2, with D maybe TRBD2 (6 bases). V dropped 0 bases and J dropped 4 bases, with 16 bases sitting between them. The CDR3 totals 17 residues. Germline V gene data show CDR1 as SGHTS and CDR2 as YDEGEE.

The chain joins TRBV19 to TRBJ2-2; 10 nucleotides match TRBD2. CDR1 LNHDA and CDR2 SQIVND come from the germline V gene (reference sequence). This CDR3 is built from 19 residues. V was pared by 2 bases and J by 5 bases, with 14 bases of the junction left unmatched. The CDR3 nucleotides are TGTGCCAGTAGTATATTGAAGGTTAGCGGGAGGTATCTTACCGGGGAGCTGTTTTTT. Encoded protein: CASSILKVSGRYLTGELFF.

In DNA, the CDR3 is TGTGCCAGCAGTGAAGACAGGGTACGGGAGACCCAGTACTTC. Its translation is CASSEDRVRETQYF. The chain combines TRBV2 with TRBJ2-5, with D maybe TRBD1 (6 bases). V was trimmed by 1 base and J by 5 bases, leaving 11 bases between them. The CDR3 is 14 residues long. Germline CDR1 reads SNHLY; CDR2 reads FYNNEI.

The genes are TRBV25-1 and TRBJ2-1; no reliable D call. The V end was cut by 3 bases, the J end by 2 bases, with 14 bases between. The CDR3 loop spans 16 amino acids. Per germline, CDR1 MGHDK and CDR2 SYGVNS. The CDR3 DNA sequence: TGTGCCAGCAGTGAGGCTGGCCGCCTCGCCTACAATGAGCAGTTCTTC. Protein sequence: CASSEAGRLAYNEQFF.

Here the CDR3 reads CASRWGASGSGETQYF. CDR3 nucleotides: TGTGCCAGCAGGTGGGGGGCTAGCGGGAGTGGAGAGACCCAGTACTTC. J is TRBJ2-5 and V is TRBV7-8; 10 nucleotides match TRBD2. The CDR3 sequence is 16 residues long. Per the germline V gene, CDR1 is SGHVS and CDR2 is FQNEAQ. V shed 6 bases and J 4 bases; nucleotides not matched to a gene: 11.

V gene TRBV3-1 (or the pseudogene TRBV3-2) combines with J gene TRBJ1-2; tentative D call: TRBD1 (6 bases). CDR1 LGHDT and CDR2 YNNKEL come from the germline V gene (reference sequence). V was pared by 5 bases and J by 5 bases, with 9 bases between. This CDR3 is built from 12 residues. CDR3 bases: TGTGCCAGCAGCGACGGACAGTATGGCTACACCTTC. Its protein product is CASSDGQYGYTF.

In this sample, this clone turned up a few times. The gene calls are TRBV5-1 and TRBJ2-7; weak D call: TRBD2 (6 bases). This CDR3 spans 14 amino acids. V was shortened by 4 bases and J by 4 bases, with 15 bases between the two germline ends. Germline values: CDR1 SGHRS, CDR2 YFSETQ. CDR3 region: CASSTGHGGYEQYF. The CDR3 DNA is TGCGCCAGCAGCACAGGACACGGAGGGTACGAGCAGTACTTC.